The clone carrying this TCR beta chain was found many times. The entry originates in a study of T-cell reconstitution after alpha-beta-depleted transplantation in children. Library preparation (for TCRbeta) was performed with unique molecular identifiers. TCRdb re-analysed the PCR reads in MiXCR, keeping a single row per CDR3 protein. The table shows approximately 300,000 distinct CDR3 sequences, with about 9.5% occurring only once. Source: PBMCs, taken before TCRalphabeta/CD19-depleted stem cell transplant. This TCR derives from a boy in the first two years of life with acute myeloid leukemia, due to receive a stem cell transplant.

This CDR3 is CSVAANYNEQFF. CDR3 coding DNA: TGCAGCGTTGCAGCGAACTACAATGAGCAGTTCTTC. The J gene is TRBJ2-1, the V gene TRBV29-1; D unclear. V was trimmed by 4 bases and J by 3 bases, leaving 7 bases between them. From germline, CDR1 is SQVTM and CDR2 ANQGSEA. This CDR3 comprises 12 residues.